These T cell receptor beta chains were read from a single sample in a study of blood T cells in healthy people across ages. TCRdb fed the 5' RACE reads into MiXCR, producing one record per CDR3 protein. The table shows over a million distinct CDR3 sequences, with around 39% occurring only once. Input material: blood. These receptors all come from a woman between 18 and 30 years old in good health. Each CDR3 is given with its conserved first and last residue. Fields, in order: clone size, D gene, V gene, J gene, CDR3 length, CDR3 DNA, CDR3 protein. The D gene is left open where the match is weak. Clone size is shown for a subset of rows, as once, few, many or a class of expanded clone.

size: few
D: .
V: TRBV6-6
J: TRBJ1-4
length: 12
DNA: TGTGCCAGCAGTCCCCCGGGCATGGTTTTGTTTTTT
CDR3: CASSPPGMVLFF

size: .
D: TRBD2
V: TRBV29-1
J: TRBJ2-7
length: 13
DNA: TGCAGCATAGAGACTAGCGGGAGGTACGAGCAGTACTTC
CDR3: CSIETSGRYEQYF

size: .
D: .
V: TRBV11-1
J: TRBJ2-3
length: 15
DNA: TGTGCCAGCAGACCCGACGCCGGGAGTCGGGATACGCAGTATTTT
CDR3: CASRPDAGSRDTQYF

size: .
D: .
V: TRBV20-1
J: TRBJ2-7
length: 13
DNA: TGCAGTGCTAGAAATACAGAAGACTACGAGCAGTACTTC
CDR3: CSARNTEDYEQYF

size: .
D: TRBD1
V: TRBV5-1
J: TRBJ1-5
length: 15
DNA: TGCGCCAGCAGCTCAGGGACAGGGTGGGATCAGCCCCAGCATTTT
CDR3: CASSSGTGWDQPQHF

size: once
D: .
V: TRBV24-1
J: TRBJ2-4
length: 16
DNA: TGTGCCACCAGTGATTCCGGGGCAGGTGGCGAAAACATTCAGTACTTC
CDR3: CATSDSGAGGENIQYF

size: .
D: .
V: TRBV14
J: TRBJ1-6
length: 14
DNA: TGTGCCAGCAGCCAAGGGGGGATCAGTTCACCCCTCCACTTT
CDR3: CASSQGGISSPLHF

size: .
D: TRBD1
V: TRBV10-1
J: TRBJ2-3
length: 15
DNA: TGCGCCAGCAGACCCCGGGACAGACGCACAGATACGCAGTATTTT
CDR3: CASRPRDRRTDTQYF

size: .
D: TRBD2
V: TRBV7-9
J: TRBJ2-7
length: 17
DNA: TGTGCCAGCAGCTTAGAATTATTACTAGCGGGCGTCTACGAGCAGTACTTC
CDR3: CASSLELLLAGVYEQYF

size: .
D: TRBD1
V: TRBV3-1
J: TRBJ2-3
length: 18
DNA: TGTGCCAGCAGCCGACTTACAGGGGGCGGAGTCCTCACAGATACGCAGTATTTT
CDR3: CASSRLTGGGVLTDTQYF

size: .
D: .
V: TRBV10-3
J: TRBJ1-6
length: 14
DNA: TGTGCCATCAGTGCTGGACAGAGAAATTCACCCCTCCACTTT
CDR3: CAISAGQRNSPLHF

size: .
D: .
V: TRBV27
J: TRBJ2-1
length: 15
DNA: TGTGCCAGCATTAAGGGGCGGCAGTCCTACAATGAGCAGTTCTTC
CDR3: CASIKGRQSYNEQFF

size: once
D: .
V: TRBV20-1
J: TRBJ2-1
length: 14
DNA: TGCAGTGCTACCGGGACTCTAGTTCACAATGAGCAGTTCTTC
CDR3: CSATGTLVHNEQFF

size: few
D: .
V: TRBV9
J: TRBJ2-5
length: 13
DNA: TGTGCCAGCAGCTATCAAACGGTTGAGACCCAGTACTTC
CDR3: CASSYQTVETQYF

size: .
D: .
V: TRBV6-6
J: TRBJ1-2
length: 15
DNA: TGTGCCAGCAGTTACTCGACGGAACTCAACTATGGCTACACCTTC
CDR3: CASSYSTELNYGYTF

size: .
D: .
V: TRBV6-6
J: TRBJ2-7
length: 13
DNA: TGTGCCAGCAGTTACTCCACCTACAATGAGCAGTACTTC
CDR3: CASSYSTYNEQYF

size: .
D: .
V: TRBV2
J: TRBJ2-7
length: 13
DNA: TGTGCCAGCAAAACCGGGAATACCTACGAGCAGTACTTC
CDR3: CASKTGNTYEQYF

size: many
D: .
V: TRBV4-1
J: TRBJ2-1
length: 14
DNA: TGCGCCAGCAGCCAAGATTGGGGGGACAATGAGCAGTTCTTC
CDR3: CASSQDWGDNEQFF

size: .
D: TRBD1
V: TRBV6-1
J: TRBJ2-7
length: 16
DNA: TGTGCCAGCAGTGAGCCCCTGGGACAGGTCTCCTACGAGCAGTACTTC
CDR3: CASSEPLGQVSYEQYF

size: few
D: .
V: TRBV27
J: TRBJ2-5
length: 15
DNA: TGTGCCAGCAGTTTATCGTTGAGGGTCCAAGAGACCCAGTACTTC
CDR3: CASSLSLRVQETQYF

size: .
D: TRBD2
V: TRBV6-1
J: TRBJ2-5
length: 14
DNA: TGTGCCAGCTTAGCCGGGACTAGCGGGGAGACCCAGTACTTC
CDR3: CASLAGTSGETQYF

size: .
D: TRBD2
V: TRBV18
J: TRBJ2-3
length: 15
DNA: TGTGCCAGCTCACCACTGCGGGAGGCCACAGATACGCAGTATTTT
CDR3: CASSPLREATDTQYF

size: .
D: TRBD2
V: TRBV20-1
J: TRBJ2-1
length: 14
DNA: TGCAGTGCTACGACTGGCGGGGGGGCCTCTGAGCAGTTCTTC
CDR3: CSATTGGGASEQFF

size: .
D: TRBD2
V: TRBV4-1
J: TRBJ2-7
length: 17
DNA: TGCGCCAGCAGCCAGAGGGATAGACTAGCGGGAGTGGACGAGCAGTACTTC
CDR3: CASSQRDRLAGVDEQYF

size: few
D: .
V: TRBV6-1
J: TRBJ2-3
length: 19
DNA: TGTGCCAGCAGTGAAGCCCTTCCTCCGGGGTCCCTAACCCGTCATACGCAGTATTTT
CDR3: CASSEALPPGSLTRHTQYF

size: .
D: .
V: TRBV4-2
J: TRBJ2-2
length: 15
DNA: TGTGCCAGCAGCCAAGATGGCTCGAACACCGGGGAGCTGTTTTTT
CDR3: CASSQDGSNTGELFF

size: .
D: .
V: TRBV4-1
J: TRBJ1-1
length: 14
DNA: TGCGCCAGCAGACCACGAATTATGGGCACTGAAGCTTTCTTT
CDR3: CASRPRIMGTEAFF

size: .
D: TRBD2
V: TRBV5-1
J: TRBJ2-5
length: 16
DNA: TGCGCCAGCAGCTTGGGGGCTAGCGGAGATAAAGAGACCCAGTACTTC
CDR3: CASSLGASGDKETQYF

size: .
D: TRBD1
V: TRBV7-9
J: TRBJ1-6
length: 18
DNA: TGTGCCAGCAGTCCTGGCACTATGAGGGGACAGTATAATTCACCCCTCCACTTT
CDR3: CASSPGTMRGQYNSPLHF

size: .
D: .
V: TRBV12-3/TRBV12-4
J: TRBJ2-3
length: 14
DNA: TGTGCCAGCGCCCCTTACGGACGCACAGATACGCAGTATTTT
CDR3: CASAPYGRTDTQYF

size: few
D: .
V: TRBV20-1
J: TRBJ2-7
length: 11
DNA: TGCAGTGCTAGTGGTGACTACGAGCAGTACTTC
CDR3: CSASGDYEQYF

size: few
D: TRBD2
V: TRBV20-1
J: TRBJ2-7
length: 14
DNA: TGCAGTGCTGGGACTTGCGGGGGTACCTACGAGCAGTACTTC
CDR3: CSAGTCGGTYEQYF

size: .
D: TRBD2
V: TRBV5-1
J: TRBJ2-1
length: 15
DNA: TGCGCCAGCAGCCCCGGGACTAGCGGCCCAGGTGAGCAGTTCTTC
CDR3: CASSPGTSGPGEQFF

size: .
D: TRBD2
V: TRBV6-4
J: TRBJ2-1
length: 15
DNA: TGTGCTAGCAGCCACCAGGGACTAGCGGGAGGTGAGCAGTTCTTC
CDR3: CASSHQGLAGGEQFF

size: few
D: .
V: TRBV20-1
J: TRBJ1-1
length: 16
DNA: TGCAGTGCCAACCCCAGCCCCAAAAAGGGGAACACTGAAGCTTTCTTT
CDR3: CSANPSPKKGNTEAFF

size: .
D: TRBD1
V: TRBV27
J: TRBJ2-7
length: 18
DNA: TGTGCCAGCACCCCCTTTACAGCTAACCTCGGGACAGACTACGAGCAGTACTTC
CDR3: CASTPFTANLGTDYEQYF

size: .
D: TRBD2
V: TRBV13
J: TRBJ2-3
length: 16
DNA: TGTGCCAGCAGCTTATTAGCGGGGGCCTTGGGGGATACGCAGTATTTT
CDR3: CASSLLAGALGDTQYF

size: once
D: TRBD1
V: TRBV9
J: TRBJ1-2
length: 16
DNA: TGTGCCAGCAGCGTAGCAGGGGGCGCGGGAAACTATGGCTACACCTTC
CDR3: CASSVAGGAGNYGYTF

size: .
D: TRBD1
V: TRBV27
J: TRBJ2-7
length: 12
DNA: TGTGCCGGCAGGGGGCTTTACTACGAGCAGTACTTC
CDR3: CAGRGLYYEQYF

size: .
D: .
V: TRBV6-2/TRBV6-3
J: TRBJ2-1
length: 14
DNA: TGTGCCAGCCTAGACAGGAACCCCTACAATGAGCAGTTCTTC
CDR3: CASLDRNPYNEQFF

size: few
D: .
V: TRBV7-6
J: TRBJ1-6
length: 15
DNA: TGTGCCAGCAGCCCCGAACTAGGCTTCAATTCACCCCTCCACTTT
CDR3: CASSPELGFNSPLHF

size: .
D: .
V: TRBV20-1
J: TRBJ2-2
length: 11
DNA: TGCGGTGCTACCAACACCGGGGAGCTGTTTTTT
CDR3: CGATNTGELFF

size: .
D: .
V: TRBV29-1
J: TRBJ2-3
length: 15
DNA: TGCAGCGGGCACGGGCCAAGAGAAAACACAGATACGCAGTATTTT
CDR3: CSGHGPRENTDTQYF

size: .
D: .
V: TRBV20-1
J: TRBJ2-1
length: 10
DNA: TGCAGTGCCCGCGACTGGCAGCAGTTCTTC
CDR3: CSARDWQQFF

size: .
D: .
V: TRBV12-3/TRBV12-4
J: TRBJ1-3
length: 15
DNA: TGTGCCAGCAGTTGGGGGGGAGGAGGAATAAACACCATATATTTT
CDR3: CASSWGGGGINTIYF

size: .
D: TRBD1
V: TRBV20-1
J: TRBJ1-1
length: 13
DNA: TGCAGTGCTAGCAGGGGGCTACGCACTGAAGCTTTCTTT
CDR3: CSASRGLRTEAFF

size: .
D: TRBD2
V: TRBV5-1
J: TRBJ2-5
length: 19
DNA: TGCGCCAGCAGCAGCTTGGGACTAGCGGGAGAACGGGGACAAGAGACCCAGTACTTC
CDR3: CASSSLGLAGERGQETQYF

size: many
D: .
V: TRBV5-1
J: TRBJ2-7
length: 15
DNA: TGCGCCAGCAGCTTGGAGGGGGGGCCCTACAATGAGCAGTACTTC
CDR3: CASSLEGGPYNEQYF

size: few
D: .
V: TRBV4-1
J: TRBJ2-7
length: 15
DNA: TGCGCCAGCAGCCAAGTTAGCGACGCCTCCTACGAGCAGTACTTC
CDR3: CASSQVSDASYEQYF

size: once
D: .
V: TRBV6-5
J: TRBJ1-5
length: 15
DNA: TGTGCCAGCAGTTACTCTCCGGATAGCAATCAGCCCCAGCATTTT
CDR3: CASSYSPDSNQPQHF

size: .
D: TRBD2
V: TRBV11-1
J: TRBJ2-5
length: 15
DNA: TGTGCCAGCAGCTTTCGGGGAGGGCTCCAAGAGACCCAGTACTTC
CDR3: CASSFRGGLQETQYF

size: .
D: TRBD1
V: TRBV28
J: TRBJ2-7
length: 15
DNA: TGTGCCAGCAGTCCTCTGACAGGGGGCATCTGCGAGCAGTACTTC
CDR3: CASSPLTGGICEQYF

size: few
D: TRBD2
V: TRBV4-1
J: TRBJ2-1
length: 17
DNA: TGCGCCAGCAGCCCGTCCCCTGGGGAGCGGGGGTACAATGAGCAGTTCTTC
CDR3: CASSPSPGERGYNEQFF

size: .
D: TRBD1
V: TRBV3-1
J: TRBJ2-2
length: 15
DNA: TGTGCCAGCAGCCTGGGACAGTCGGACACCGGGGAGCTGTTTTTT
CDR3: CASSLGQSDTGELFF